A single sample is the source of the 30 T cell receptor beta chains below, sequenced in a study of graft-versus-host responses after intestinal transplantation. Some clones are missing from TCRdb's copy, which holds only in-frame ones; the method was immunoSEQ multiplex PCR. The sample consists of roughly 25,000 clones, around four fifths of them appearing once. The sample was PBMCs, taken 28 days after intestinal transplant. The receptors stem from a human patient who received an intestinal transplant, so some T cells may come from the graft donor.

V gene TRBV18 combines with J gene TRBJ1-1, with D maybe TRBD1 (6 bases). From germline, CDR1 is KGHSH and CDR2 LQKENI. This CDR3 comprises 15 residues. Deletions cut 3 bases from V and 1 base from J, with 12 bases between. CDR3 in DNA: TGTGCCAGCTCACCCCGGGGCAGGGGGAACACTGAAGCTTTCTTT. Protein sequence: CASSPRGRGNTEAFF.

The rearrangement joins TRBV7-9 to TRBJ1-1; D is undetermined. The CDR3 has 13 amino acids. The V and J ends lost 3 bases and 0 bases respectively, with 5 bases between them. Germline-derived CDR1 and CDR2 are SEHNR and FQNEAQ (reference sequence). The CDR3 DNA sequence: TGTGCCAGCAGCTTCTCAATGAACACTGAAGCTTTCTTT. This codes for CASSFSMNTEAFF.

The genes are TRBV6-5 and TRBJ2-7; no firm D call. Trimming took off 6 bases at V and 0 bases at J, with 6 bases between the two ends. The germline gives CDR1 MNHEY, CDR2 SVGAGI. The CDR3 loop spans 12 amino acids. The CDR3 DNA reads TGTGCCAGCAGGGTACCCTCCTACGAGCAGTACTTC. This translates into CASRVPSYEQYF.

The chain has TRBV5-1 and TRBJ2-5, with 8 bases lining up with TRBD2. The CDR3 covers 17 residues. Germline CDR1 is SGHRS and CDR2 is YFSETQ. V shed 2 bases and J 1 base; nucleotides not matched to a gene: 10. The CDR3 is CASSLPSGRAIQETQYF. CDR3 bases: TGCGCCAGCAGCTTACCTAGCGGGCGAGCAATCCAAGAGACCCAGTACTTC. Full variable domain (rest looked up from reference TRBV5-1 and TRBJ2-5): KAGVTQTPRYLIKTRGQQVTLSCSPISGHRSVSWYQQTPGQGLQFLFEYFSETQRNKGNFPGRFSGRQFSNSRSEMNVSTLELGDSALYLCASSLPSGRAIQETQYFGPGTRLLVL.

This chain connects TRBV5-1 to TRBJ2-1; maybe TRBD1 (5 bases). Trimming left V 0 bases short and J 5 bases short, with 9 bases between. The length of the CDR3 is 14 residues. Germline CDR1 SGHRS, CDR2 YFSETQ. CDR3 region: CASSLETDHNEQFF. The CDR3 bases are TGCGCCAGCAGCTTGGAGACAGACCACAATGAGCAGTTCTTC.

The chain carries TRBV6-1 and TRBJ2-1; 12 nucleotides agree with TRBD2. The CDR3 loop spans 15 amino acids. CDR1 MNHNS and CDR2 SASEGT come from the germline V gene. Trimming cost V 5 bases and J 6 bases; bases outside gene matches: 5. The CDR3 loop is CASSFTSGRINEQFF. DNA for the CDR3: TGTGCCAGCAGTTTTACTAGCGGGAGGATCAATGAGCAGTTCTTC.

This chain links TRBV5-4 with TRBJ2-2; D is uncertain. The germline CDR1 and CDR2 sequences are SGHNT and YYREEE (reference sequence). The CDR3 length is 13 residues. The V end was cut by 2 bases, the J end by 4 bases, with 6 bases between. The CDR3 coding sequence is TGTGCCAGCAGCTTTTCACTCACCGGGGAGCTGTTTTTT. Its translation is CASSFSLTGELFF.

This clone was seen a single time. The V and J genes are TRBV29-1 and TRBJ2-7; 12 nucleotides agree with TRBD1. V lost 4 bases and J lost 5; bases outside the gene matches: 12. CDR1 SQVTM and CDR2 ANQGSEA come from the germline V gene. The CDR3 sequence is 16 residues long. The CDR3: CSVVGQGAISGDEQYF. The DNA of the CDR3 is TGCAGCGTTGTGGGACAGGGGGCTATAAGTGGAGACGAGCAGTACTTC.

CDR3 protein: CASSLVPSGGAVDTQYF. For the CDR3, the DNA is TGCGCCAGCAGCTTGGTGCCTAGCGGGGGGGCCGTTGATACGCAGTATTTT. J is TRBJ2-3 and V is TRBV5-1, with 12 bases matching TRBD2. Germline V gene lookup returns CDR1 SGHRS and CDR2 YFSETQ. The V gene end was trimmed by 0 bases and the J gene end by 6 bases; junction bases not matched to a gene: 8. This CDR3 has 17 amino acids.

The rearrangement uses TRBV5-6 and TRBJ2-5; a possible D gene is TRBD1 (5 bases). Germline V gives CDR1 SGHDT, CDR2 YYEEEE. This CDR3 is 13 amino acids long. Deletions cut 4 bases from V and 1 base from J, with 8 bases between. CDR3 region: CASSRQSQETQYF. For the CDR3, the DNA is TGTGCCAGCAGCCGACAGTCCCAAGAGACCCAGTACTTC.

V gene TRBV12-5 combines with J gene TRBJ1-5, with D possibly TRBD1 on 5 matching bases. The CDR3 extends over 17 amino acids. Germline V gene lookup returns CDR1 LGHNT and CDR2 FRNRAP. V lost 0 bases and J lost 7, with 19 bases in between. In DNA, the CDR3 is TGTGCTAGTGGTTTGGTAGTGGGGCGGGACCCACCCCAGCCCCAGCATTTT. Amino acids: CASGLVVGRDPPQPQHF.

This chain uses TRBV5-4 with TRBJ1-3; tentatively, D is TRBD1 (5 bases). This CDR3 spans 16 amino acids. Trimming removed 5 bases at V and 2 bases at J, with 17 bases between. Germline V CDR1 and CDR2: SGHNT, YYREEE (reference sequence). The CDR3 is CASRGGDMGPGNTIYF. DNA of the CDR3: TGTGCCAGCAGGGGGGGAGATATGGGCCCTGGAAACACCATATATTTT.

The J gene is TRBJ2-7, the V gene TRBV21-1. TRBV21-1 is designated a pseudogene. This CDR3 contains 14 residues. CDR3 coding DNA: TGTGCCAGCAGCAAATCCGACCTTACCTACGAGCAGTACTTC. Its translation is CASSKSDLTYEQYF.

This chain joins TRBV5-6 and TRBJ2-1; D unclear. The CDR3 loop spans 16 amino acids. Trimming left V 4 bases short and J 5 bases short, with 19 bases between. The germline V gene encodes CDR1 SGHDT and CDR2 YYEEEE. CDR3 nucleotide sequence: TGTGCCAGCAGCCTCCCGAACTGGGATCGGGACAATGAGCAGTTCTTC. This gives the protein CASSLPNWDRDNEQFF.

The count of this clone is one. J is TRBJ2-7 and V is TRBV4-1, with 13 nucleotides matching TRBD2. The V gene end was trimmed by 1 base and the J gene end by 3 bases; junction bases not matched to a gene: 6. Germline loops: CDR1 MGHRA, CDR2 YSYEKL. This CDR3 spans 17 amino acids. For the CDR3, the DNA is TGCGCCAGCAGCCAAGTCCGGACTAGCGGGAGAAACTACGAGCAGTACTTC. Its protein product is CASSQVRTSGRNYEQYF.

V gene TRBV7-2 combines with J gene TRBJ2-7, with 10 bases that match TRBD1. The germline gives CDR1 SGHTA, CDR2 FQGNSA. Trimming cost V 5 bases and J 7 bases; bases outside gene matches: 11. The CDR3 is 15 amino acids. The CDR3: CASSPDRGRAEEQYF. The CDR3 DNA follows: TGTGCCAGCAGCCCCGACAGGGGGCGGGCTGAGGAGCAGTACTTC.

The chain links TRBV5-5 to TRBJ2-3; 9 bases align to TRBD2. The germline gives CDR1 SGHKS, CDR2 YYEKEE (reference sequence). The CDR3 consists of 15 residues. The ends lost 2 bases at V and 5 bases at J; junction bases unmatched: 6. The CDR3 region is CASSFRTSVIDTQYF. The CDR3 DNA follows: TGTGCCAGCAGCTTCAGGACTAGCGTGATAGATACGCAGTATTTT.

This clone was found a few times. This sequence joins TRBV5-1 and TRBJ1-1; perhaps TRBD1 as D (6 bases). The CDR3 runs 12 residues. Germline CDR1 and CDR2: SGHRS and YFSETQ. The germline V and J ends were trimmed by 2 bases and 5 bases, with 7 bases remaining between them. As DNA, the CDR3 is TGCGCCAGCAGCTTACAGGGAACTGAAGCTTTCTTT. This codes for CASSLQGTEAFF.

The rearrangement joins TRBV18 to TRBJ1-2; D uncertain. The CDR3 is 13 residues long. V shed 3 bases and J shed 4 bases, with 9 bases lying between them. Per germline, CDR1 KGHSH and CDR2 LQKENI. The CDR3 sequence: CASSPPESYGYTF. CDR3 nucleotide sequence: TGTGCCAGCTCACCGCCCGAGAGCTATGGCTACACCTTC.

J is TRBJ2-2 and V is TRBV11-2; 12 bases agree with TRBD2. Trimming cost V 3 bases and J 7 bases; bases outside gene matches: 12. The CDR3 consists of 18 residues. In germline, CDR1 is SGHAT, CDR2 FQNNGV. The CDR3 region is CASSFSLTSGGIGGELFF. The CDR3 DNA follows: TGTGCCAGCAGCTTCTCACTAACTAGCGGGGGGATCGGCGGGGAGCTGTTTTTT.

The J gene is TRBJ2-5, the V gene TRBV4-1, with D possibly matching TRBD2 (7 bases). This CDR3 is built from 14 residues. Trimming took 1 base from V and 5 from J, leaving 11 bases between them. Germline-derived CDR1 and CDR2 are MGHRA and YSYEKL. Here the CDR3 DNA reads TGCGCCAGCAGCCAAGTAGGGGGGGCGGAGACCCAGTACTTC. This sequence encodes CASSQVGGAETQYF.

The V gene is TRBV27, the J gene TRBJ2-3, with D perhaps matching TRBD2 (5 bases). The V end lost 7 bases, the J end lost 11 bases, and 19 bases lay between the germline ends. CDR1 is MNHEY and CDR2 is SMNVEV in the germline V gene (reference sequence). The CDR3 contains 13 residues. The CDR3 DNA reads TGTGCCAGCACTAACCTCGGGGATTTGCGGCAGTATTTT. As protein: CASTNLGDLRQYF.

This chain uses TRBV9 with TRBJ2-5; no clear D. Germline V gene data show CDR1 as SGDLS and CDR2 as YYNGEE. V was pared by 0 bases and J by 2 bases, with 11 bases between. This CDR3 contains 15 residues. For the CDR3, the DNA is TGTGCCAGCAGCGTAGGTGACGGAATACAAGAGACCCAGTACTTC. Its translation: CASSVGDGIQETQYF.

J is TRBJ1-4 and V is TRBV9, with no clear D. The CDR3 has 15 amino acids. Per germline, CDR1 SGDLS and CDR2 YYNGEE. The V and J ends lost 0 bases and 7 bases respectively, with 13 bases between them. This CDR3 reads CASSVGVSGGEKLFF. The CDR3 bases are TGTGCCAGCAGCGTAGGGGTCTCAGGAGGTGAAAAACTGTTTTTT.

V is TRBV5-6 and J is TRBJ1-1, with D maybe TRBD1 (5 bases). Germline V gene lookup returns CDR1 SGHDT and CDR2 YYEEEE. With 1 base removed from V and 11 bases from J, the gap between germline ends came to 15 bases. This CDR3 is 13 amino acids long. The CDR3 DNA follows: TGTGCCAGCAGCTTGTCGTCCAGGGTGGTGGCTTTCTTT. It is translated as CASSLSSRVVAFF.

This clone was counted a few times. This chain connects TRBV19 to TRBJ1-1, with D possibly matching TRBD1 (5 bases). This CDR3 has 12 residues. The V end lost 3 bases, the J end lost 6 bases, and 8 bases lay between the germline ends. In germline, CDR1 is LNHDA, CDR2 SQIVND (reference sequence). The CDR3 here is CASSIGGAEAFF. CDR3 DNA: TGTGCCAGTAGTATTGGGGGGGCTGAAGCTTTCTTT.

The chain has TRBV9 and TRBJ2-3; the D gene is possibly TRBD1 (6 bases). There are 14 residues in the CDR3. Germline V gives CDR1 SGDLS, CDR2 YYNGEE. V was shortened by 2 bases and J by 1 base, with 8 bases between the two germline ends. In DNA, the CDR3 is TGTGCCAGCAGCGTTTGGACAGGCACAGATACGCAGTATTTT. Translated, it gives CASSVWTGTDTQYF.

CDR3 DNA sequence: TGTGCCAGTAGTATAGAGGGGGCGGATGAGCAGTTCTTC. It codes for CASSIEGADEQFF. V and J are TRBV19 and TRBJ2-1; TRBD1 might be the D (6 bases). CDR3 length: 13 residues. Germline loops: CDR1 LNHDA, CDR2 SQIVND (reference sequence). Trimming stripped 0 bases from V and 8 bases from J, with 8 bases between.

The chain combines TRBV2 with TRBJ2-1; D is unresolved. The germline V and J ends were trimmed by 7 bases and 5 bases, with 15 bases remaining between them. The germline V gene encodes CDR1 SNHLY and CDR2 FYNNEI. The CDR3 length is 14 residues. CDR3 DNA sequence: TGTGCCAGCATAAGGACGGCACCAAACAATGAGCAGTTCTTC. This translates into CASIRTAPNNEQFF.

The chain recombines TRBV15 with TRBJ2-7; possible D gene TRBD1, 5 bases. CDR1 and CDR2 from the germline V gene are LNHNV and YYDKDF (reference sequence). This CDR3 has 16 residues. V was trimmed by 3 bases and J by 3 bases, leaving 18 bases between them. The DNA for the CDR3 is TGTGCCACCAGCAGCACGTTGGACACCACCTTCTACGAGCAGTACTTC. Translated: CATSSTLDTTFYEQYF.